These 22 T cell receptor beta chains share one sample of origin, sequenced in a study of Graves' ophthalmopathy and Graves' hyperthyroidism. RNA transcripts provided the template for amplifying TCR beta CDR3 regions. An initial RT-PCR round employing HTBI primers preceded a second-round multiplex PCR. TCRdb reprocessed the multiplex PCR reads via MiXCR and lists one record per CDR3 protein. The table lists 400,000 or so distinct CDR3 sequences, 15% to 19% of them singletons, with approximately 7% in the top ten. Sequencing was performed on peripheral blood. The receptors come from a woman between 18 and 29 years old with stable Graves' hyperthyroidism.

There are many counts of this clonotype. V is TRBV11-3 and J is TRBJ1-2; D is possibly TRBD1 (5 bases). In germline, CDR1 is SGHNT, CDR2 YENEEA. The CDR3 contains 14 residues. V was shortened by 5 bases and J by 6 bases, with 16 bases between the two germline ends. The CDR3 sequence: CASSVRDGLNGYTF. The CDR3 DNA reads as TGTGCCAGCAGCGTCCGGGACGGTCTAAATGGCTACACCTTC.

Remarks on this clonotype: Germline is not matched at one junction end, which may reflect a read error. CDR3 sequence: CSARASRPEYYGCTF. CDR3 bases: TGCAGTGCTAGGGCTTCCAGACCGGAATACTATGGCTGCACCTTC. V usage is TRBV20-1 and J usage is TRBJ1-2; no reliable D call. This CDR3 has 15 residues. Germline assignment: CDR1 DFQATT and CDR2 SNEGSKA (reference sequence).

The chain recombines TRBV7-8 with TRBJ1-3, with 9 bases matching TRBD1. The CDR3 has 17 residues. The germline CDR1 and CDR2 sequences are SGHVS and FQNEAQ. V was clipped by 5 bases and J by 0 bases; unmatched bases: 8. The CDR3 loop is CASSPTPGQGSGNTIYF. In nucleotides, the CDR3 is TGTGCCAGCAGCCCTACGCCGGGACAGGGCTCTGGAAACACCATATATTTT.

This clonotype was detected many times. This chain joins TRBV6-1 and TRBJ2-2; 7 bases are a match to TRBD1. Trimming cost V 8 bases and J 5 bases; bases outside gene matches: 11. Per the germline V gene, CDR1 is MNHNS and CDR2 is SASEGT. The CDR3 contains 15 residues. DNA for the CDR3: TGTGCCAGCCTCCGACAGGGTATGGTGACCGGGGAGCTGTTTTTT. It translates to CASLRQGMVTGELFF.

This clonotype has a count of ten or more. The chain is built from TRBV19 and TRBJ1-2; TRBD1 is a possible D gene (5 bases). The germline CDR1 and CDR2 sequences are LNHDA and SQIVND (reference sequence). The CDR3 runs to 12 residues. With 5 bases removed from V and 8 bases from J, the gap between germline ends came to 12 bases. The CDR3 coding sequence is TGTGCCAGTAGTGTTCAGGGCATGGGCTACACCTTC. Amino acids: CASSVQGMGYTF.

This clonotype was recorded at least ten times. The V and J genes are TRBV12-3 or TRBV12-4 and TRBJ2-7; D perhaps matches TRBD1 (6 bases). V was shortened by 0 bases and J by 5 bases, with 17 bases between the two germline ends. This CDR3 is built from 16 residues. The CDR3 coding sequence is TGTGCCAGCAGTTTAGCGATTTCAGGGGCTATCCACGAGCAGTACTTC. It is translated as CASSLAISGAIHEQYF.

This clonotype was seen repeatedly, ten times or more. The V gene is TRBV15, the J gene TRBJ1-1; 8 bases fit TRBD1. J lost 1 base, V lost 1 base, and 8 bases had no gene match. The CDR3 extends over 17 amino acids. Germline V gene sequence: CDR1 LNHNV, CDR2 YYDKDF (reference sequence). CDR3 sequence reads: CATSRGQGKSTNTEAFF. DNA of the CDR3: TGTGCCACCAGCAGAGGACAGGGGAAAAGCACGAACACTGAAGCTTTCTTT.

This clonotype was observed many times. V and J are TRBV6-5 and TRBJ1-1; a possible D gene is TRBD1 (6 bases). This CDR3 region has 15 residues. Between the trimmed V and J ends, which lost 0 bases and 7 bases, there was a span of 15 bases. Germline CDR1 MNHEY, CDR2 SVGAGI. CDR3: CASSYSRQALYEAFF. CDR3 DNA sequence: TGTGCCAGCAGTTACTCGAGACAGGCGCTATATGAAGCTTTCTTT.

This clonotype appeared many times. V usage is TRBV20-1 and J usage is TRBJ2-7, with TRBD2 matching 10 bases. The CDR3 runs to 13 residues. Looked up from germline, CDR1 is DFQATT and CDR2 is SNEGSKA (reference sequence). With V trimmed by 2 bases and J by 4 bases, 2 bases remained unmatched. The CDR3 spells CSARLAGAYEQYF. CDR3 sequence (DNA): TGCAGTGCTAGACTAGCGGGGGCTTACGAGCAGTACTTC.

Many counts were recorded for this clonotype. The chain carries TRBV12-3 or TRBV12-4 and TRBJ2-7; tentatively, D is TRBD2 (6 bases). Between the trimmed V and J ends, which lost 5 bases and 0 bases, there was a span of 11 bases. This CDR3 has 14 residues. Here the CDR3 reads CASSGGMLSYEQYF. The DNA of the CDR3 is TGTGCCAGCAGTGGCGGGATGCTCTCCTACGAGCAGTACTTC.

This clonotype was recorded many times. This chain joins TRBV11-2 and TRBJ2-2, with TRBD2 matching over 7 bases. There are 11 residues in the CDR3. Germline loops: CDR1 SGHAT, CDR2 FQNNGV. The J segment lost 15 bases and the V segment lost 3 bases, leaving 4 bases of the junction unmatched. CDR3 nucleotide sequence: TGTGCCAGCAGCTTTCTGGGGGGGTTGTTTTTT. Its protein product is CASSFLGGLFF.

Concerning this clonotype: An end of the junction does not agree with germline; a read error may underlie this. This sequence joins TRBV11-2 and TRBJ1-3; no clear D gene. The CDR3 sequence is 12 residues long. Germline V CDR1 and CDR2: SGHAT, FQNNGV. The CDR3 DNA sequence: TGTGCCAACAGCGTCTCTGGAAACACCATATATTTT. It encodes CANSVSGNTIYF.

This clonotype was detected ten times or more. V gene TRBV12-3 or TRBV12-4 combines with J gene TRBJ1-1; D call uncertain. V was cut by 7 bases and J by 0 bases, with 12 bases left in between. The CDR3 has 14 amino acids. The CDR3 here is CASTWAILNTEAFF. CDR3 bases: TGTGCCAGCACTTGGGCCATCCTGAACACTGAAGCTTTCTTT.

This clonotype was detected many times. The chain has TRBV7-2 and TRBJ2-5, with a weak D call TRBD2 (7 bases). The CDR3 runs to 14 residues. The V gene lost 3 bases and the J gene lost 7 bases, with 15 bases spanning the gap. CDR1 and CDR2 (germline): SGHTA, FQGNSA. The CDR3 spells CASSFDGLGGTQYF. DNA of the CDR3: TGTGCCAGCAGCTTTGATGGACTAGGGGGGACCCAGTACTTC. Together with reference TRBV7-2 and TRBJ2-5, the CDR3 gives the full variable domain: GAGVSQSPSNKVTEKGKDVELRCDPISGHTALYWYRQSLGQGLEFLIYFQGNSAPDKSGLPSDRFSAERTGGSVSTLTIQRTQQEDSAVYLCASSFDGLGGTQYFGPGTRLLVL.

The chain carries TRBV12-3 or TRBV12-4 and TRBJ1-5; TRBD1 might be the D (6 bases). The V end was cut by 5 bases, the J end by 8 bases, with 10 bases between. This CDR3 region has 12 residues. The CDR3 sequence: CASSVRGKPQHF. DNA of the CDR3: TGTGCCAGCAGTGTGAGGGGGAAGCCCCAGCATTTT.

This clonotype was detected many times. V gene TRBV6-1 combines with J gene TRBJ1-1; no reliable D call. V was shortened by 5 bases and J by 4 bases, with 11 bases between the two germline ends. The germline CDR1 and CDR2 sequences are MNHNS and SASEGT. The CDR3 extends over 13 amino acids. This chain's CDR3 is CASSQLGSTEAFF. In nucleotides, the CDR3 is TGTGCCAGCAGTCAACTGGGGAGCACTGAAGCTTTCTTT.

The table lists this clonotype with many counts. The rearrangement joins TRBV7-3 to TRBJ1-1, with 9 bases matching TRBD1. The CDR3 extends over 18 amino acids. Germline assignment: CDR1 SGHTA and CDR2 FQGTGA. V was clipped by 1 base and J by 4 bases; unmatched bases: 13. Here the CDR3 DNA reads TGTGCCAGCAGCTTAAGGGGACAGGGAATCGGGGTAAGCACTGAAGCTTTCTTT. Its protein is CASSLRGQGIGVSTEAFF.

In nucleotides, the CDR3 is TGTGCCAGCAGCTTAGTTGGGGGGCGGTTGGACACTGAAGCTTTCTTT. Residues: CASSLVGGRLDTEAFF. The chain employs TRBV11-2 and TRBJ1-1; a possible D gene is TRBD1 (6 bases). Trimming removed 1 base from V and 3 bases from J, with 15 bases in between. Germline V gene data show CDR1 as SGHAT and CDR2 as FQNNGV. This CDR3 is built from 16 residues.

The sample holds one count of this clonotype. Because the CDR3 is missing its conserved closing phenylalanine or tryptophan, this is likely a read error. V gene TRBV27 combines with J gene TRBJ2-6; D is ambiguous. With 6 bases removed from V and 3 bases from J, the gap between germline ends came to 6 bases. The CDR3 consists of 13 residues. Germline V CDR1 and CDR2: MNHEY, SMNVEV (reference sequence). CDR3 in DNA: TGTGCCAGCAGATTAGGTGGGGCCAACGTCCTGACTTAC. This codes for CASRLGGANVLTY.

This clonotype was counted between two and nine times. This chain connects TRBV6-2 or TRBV6-3 to TRBJ2-2; 7 positions match TRBD2. This CDR3 is built from 13 residues. Germline trimming cut 7 bases from V and 4 bases from J; bases unmatched to any gene: 3. Germline V CDR1 and CDR2: MNHEY, SVGEGT. CDR3 DNA sequence: TGTGCCAGCAACCCGGGGGGCACCGGGGAGCTGTTTTTT. Residues: CASNPGGTGELFF.

There are a few counts of this clonotype. The chain has TRBV20-1 and TRBJ2-2; 8 nucleotides line up with TRBD1. Germline CDR1 DFQATT, CDR2 SNEGSKA (reference sequence). The CDR3 extends over 15 amino acids. J gave up 7 bases and V 5 bases, and 12 bases lay outside the gene matches. The CDR3 DNA sequence: TGCAGTGCTGCCCCCGGGACAGGTGTCGGCGGGGAGCTGTTTTTT. This encodes CSAAPGTGVGGELFF.

This clonotype was recorded a few times. This chain uses TRBV5-1 with TRBJ2-7; the match to TRBD2 covers 15 bases. With 3 bases clipped from V and 2 bases from J, the junction kept 6 bases outside the gene matches. Germline V lookup: CDR1 SGHRS, CDR2 YFSETQ. CDR3 size: 17 residues. The CDR3 region is CASSSGTSGGRTYEQYF. The DNA for the CDR3 is TGCGCCAGCAGCTCCGGGACTAGCGGGGGGAGAACCTACGAGCAGTACTTC.